This T cell receptor beta chain was obtained from a study of immune evolution from preneoplasia to lung adenocarcinoma. Study results and limitations: Later-stage lesions seemingly showed higher T cell density and diversity than normal lung. From normal lung to invasive adenocarcinoma, top clone frequencies appeared to decrease. T cell clonality was higher in KRAS-mutant than EGFR-mutant or wild-type nodules.

Histologic diagnosis was independently verified by two lung pathologists. Profiling relied on immunoSEQ multiplex PCR, and the TCRdb table lists in-frame clones only, not all of them. The sample holds 7,300 or so clones; 72% are singletons and the top ten take less than 14%. This clone came up once. The antigen remains undetermined. Germline V gene data show CDR1 as SGHRS and CDR2 as YFSETQ. Losses at the gene ends were 0 bases for V and 5 bases for J; bases not matched to a gene: 5. The CDR3 sequence is 15 residues long. The specimen was FFPE lung adenocarcinoma in situ tissue. This chain uses TRBV5-1 with TRBJ2-1; 7 nucleotides align to TRBD1. This TCR was recovered from a donor aged 70 or older with lung adenocarcinoma. Some clones in this sample may be carry-over from other donors' samples. In DNA, the CDR3 is TGCGCCAGCAGCTTGGAACAGGGGCCTCACAATGAGCAGTTCTTC. Its translation: CASSLEQGPHNEQFF.